Listed here are 28 T cell receptor beta chains from one sample, sequenced in a study of siplizumab effects on memory and regulatory T cells. TCRdb's copy holds only in-frame clones and misses some; the assay was immunoSEQ multiplex PCR. The table has approximately 100,000 clones, more than 85% seen once; the top ten hold just over 2.5%. The sample taken for sequencing was CD4+ T cells sorted from blood. The receptor set was obtained from a human donor in good health. Some clones in this sample may be carry-over from other donors' samples.

The DNA of the CDR3 is TGCAGCGTTAAGGACACTGAAGCTTTCTTT. Its translation: CSVKDTEAFF. The rearrangement joins TRBV29-1 to TRBJ1-1; D is uncertain. This CDR3 has 10 amino acids. V was cut by 5 bases and J by 3 bases, with 4 bases left in between. The V gene's germline CDR1 is SQVTM and CDR2 ANQGSEA.

The genes are TRBV5-6 and TRBJ2-3; 10 bases are shared with TRBD1. Trimming removed 4 bases from V and 11 bases from J; junction bases left unmatched: 13. This CDR3 comprises 15 residues. Germline loops: CDR1 SGHDT, CDR2 YYEEEE. CDR3 bases: TGTGCCAGCAGCATCGGACAGGGGGGCACTCTGAGGCAGTATTTT. Translated: CASSIGQGGTLRQYF.

The J gene is TRBJ1-2, the V gene TRBV5-4, with D maybe TRBD1 (5 bases). This CDR3 comprises 15 residues. Trimming took 3 bases from V and 4 from J, leaving 16 bases between them. CDR1 and CDR2 (germline): SGHNT, YYREEE (reference sequence). CDR3 residues: CASSSRDRAVYGYTF. The CDR3 bases are TGTGCCAGCAGCTCCCGGGACCGCGCTGTCTATGGCTACACCTTC.

The chain joins TRBV10-1 to TRBJ1-1; D is perhaps TRBD1 (5 bases). The CDR3 is 13 amino acids. The V end lost 2 bases, the J end lost 8 bases, and 12 bases lay between the germline ends. The germline V gene encodes CDR1 WNHNN and CDR2 SYGVQD (reference sequence). The CDR3 DNA reads as TGCGCCAGCAGTGAGACGCGACGACAGGAAGCTTTCTTT. Its translation: CASSETRRQEAFF.

This chain joins TRBV28 and TRBJ2-7, with D perhaps TRBD2 (5 bases). CDR1 and CDR2 from the germline V gene are MDHEN and SYDVKM. Trimming took off 4 bases at V and 5 bases at J, with 15 bases between the two ends. The CDR3 runs to 14 residues. The CDR3 here is CASSSPPRVDEQYF. DNA of the CDR3: TGTGCCAGCAGTTCCCCCCCGAGGGTAGACGAGCAGTACTTC.

This clone was detected only once. The rearrangement uses TRBV19 and TRBJ1-5, with D possibly matching TRBD1 (6 bases). CDR1 and CDR2 from the germline V gene are LNHDA and SQIVND (reference sequence). V was cut by 3 bases and J by 6 bases, with 15 bases left in between. The CDR3 is 15 amino acids. In DNA, the CDR3 is TGTGCCAGTAGTATCATACAGGGAATCTCTCAGCCCCAGCATTTT. Protein: CASSIIQGISQPQHF.

The gene calls are TRBV7-2 and TRBJ1-1; perhaps TRBD1 as D (5 bases). There are 13 residues in the CDR3. CDR1 is SGHTA and CDR2 is FQGNSA in the germline V gene. Trimming stripped 1 base from V and 7 bases from J, with 10 bases between. CDR3: CASSLEAGREAFF. Here the CDR3 DNA reads TGTGCCAGCAGCTTAGAAGCAGGGCGTGAAGCTTTCTTT.

This clone was counted between two and nine times. V usage is TRBV30 and J usage is TRBJ2-5, with 8 bases matching TRBD1. CDR3 length: 14 amino acids. V dropped 4 bases and J dropped 2; count of bases not matched to a gene: 6. The germline V gene encodes CDR1 GTSNPN and CDR2 SVGIG (reference sequence). The CDR3 DNA reads TGTGCCTGGAACCCAAACAGGGGGCAAGAGACCCAGTACTTC. This encodes CAWNPNRGQETQYF.

V is TRBV7-9 and J is TRBJ2-1; 10 nucleotides line up with TRBD2. V was pared by 5 bases and J by 15 bases, with 10 bases of the junction left unmatched. The CDR3 covers 13 residues. The germline CDR1 and CDR2 sequences are SEHNR and FQNEAQ (reference sequence). The CDR3 coding sequence is TGTGCCAGCAGCGCAATGCGGAGCGGGAGGGTGTTCTTC. Protein sequence: CASSAMRSGRVFF.

The chain recombines TRBV5-4 with TRBJ2-2, with 11 bases aligning to TRBD2. Germline loops: CDR1 SGHNT, CDR2 YYREEE (reference sequence). Unmatched junction bases numbered 8, after V lost 3 bases and J lost 7 bases. The CDR3 runs to 16 residues. For the CDR3, the DNA is TGTGCCAGCAGCTCCTCACTAGCGGGAGAGCGCGGGGAGCTGTTTTTT. Translated, it gives CASSSSLAGERGELFF.

The J gene is TRBJ2-7, the V gene TRBV18, with D possibly TRBD1 on 6 matching bases. There are 14 residues in the CDR3. Germline-derived CDR1 and CDR2 are KGHSH and LQKENI. V gave up 4 bases and J gave up 1 base, with 11 bases separating them. In DNA form, the CDR3 reads TGTGCCAGCTCACTGGACAGACCTTCCTACGAGCAGTACTTC. Translation gives CASSLDRPSYEQYF.

V gene TRBV10-3 combines with J gene TRBJ2-7; perhaps TRBD2 as D (6 bases). CDR1 is ENHRY, CDR2 SYGVKD, per germline. V lost 4 bases, J lost 6 bases, and 19 bases lay in between. This CDR3 has 15 residues. The DNA for the CDR3 is TGTGCCATCAGTGGGGGATCTTCGGGAGCGGGCGAGCAGTACTTC. Translation gives CAISGGSSGAGEQYF.

This chain uses TRBV28 with TRBJ2-7; D not resolved. The V gene's germline CDR1 is MDHEN and CDR2 SYDVKM. This CDR3 is built from 11 residues. With 8 bases removed from V and 2 bases from J, the gap between germline ends came to 7 bases. The CDR3 sequence is CASLSPYEQYF. CDR3 bases: TGTGCCAGCCTATCTCCCTACGAGCAGTACTTC.

This CDR3 reads CASRGTGTYNEQFF. CDR3 nucleotide sequence: TGTGCCAGTCGGGGAACCGGAACCTACAATGAGCAGTTCTTC. The chain links TRBV27 to TRBJ2-1; a weak D match, TRBD2 (5 bases). CDR1 and CDR2 from the germline V gene are MNHEY and SMNVEV (reference sequence). This CDR3 region has 14 residues. V dropped 9 bases and J dropped 2 bases, with 14 bases sitting between them.

This chain's CDR3 is CASGTTTASGNTIYF. The CDR3 bases are TGTGCCAGTGGAACAACGACTGCTTCTGGAAACACCATATATTTT. The chain recombines TRBV19 with TRBJ1-3; D gene unclear. Trimming shortened V by 8 bases and J by 1 base, and 15 bases separated the two germline ends. The CDR3 is 15 amino acids. The V gene's germline CDR1 is LNHDA and CDR2 SQIVND (reference sequence).

The chain couples TRBV16 to TRBJ1-5; D gene unclear. CDR3 length equals 14 residues. Germline V gives CDR1 KGHSY, CDR2 FQNENV. The germline V and J ends were trimmed by 3 bases and 7 bases, with 13 bases remaining between them. CDR3: CASSHAESGQPQHF. The CDR3 DNA reads as TGTGCCAGCAGCCACGCAGAGAGCGGGCAGCCCCAGCATTTT. Complete variable domain (other parts from reference TRBV16 and TRBJ1-5): GEEVAQTPKHLVRGEGQKAKLYCAPIKGHSYVFWYQQVLKNEFKFLISFQNENVFDETGMPKERFSAKCLPNSPCSLEIQATKLEDSAVYFCASSHAESGQPQHFGDGTRLSIL.

This clone was detected ten times or more. The CDR3 loop is CAISERGEDEQYF. Written as DNA, the CDR3 is TGTGCCATCAGTGAGCGGGGAGAGGACGAGCAGTACTTC. The rearrangement links TRBV10-3 to TRBJ2-7, with D perhaps matching TRBD2 (5 bases). The CDR3 has 13 amino acids. The V end lost 2 bases, the J end lost 5 bases, and 10 bases lay between the germline ends. CDR1 is ENHRY, CDR2 SYGVKD, per germline.

The rearrangement uses TRBV21-1 and TRBJ2-7; the D call of TRBD1 is as the table states it, not checked on the DNA. TRBV21-1 is described as a pseudogene. The CDR3 spans 14 residues. CDR3 DNA: TGTGCCAGTCTCCTGGGGCGGATTTCCTACGAGCAGTACTTC. It specifies CASLLGRISYEQYF.

This chain joins TRBV18 and TRBJ2-2; TRBD1 aligns across 8 bases. V dropped 4 bases and J dropped 6; count of bases not matched to a gene: 10. The CDR3 has 16 residues. Germline V gene sequence: CDR1 KGHSH, CDR2 LQKENI. The CDR3 protein is CASSQRQGRIAGELFF. Here the CDR3 DNA reads TGTGCCAGCTCACAGCGACAGGGGAGGATCGCCGGGGAGCTGTTTTTT.

The CDR3 sequence is CASSLISGSQPQHF. The CDR3 nucleotides are TGTGCCAGCAGTTTAATTTCAGGGAGTCAGCCCCAGCATTTT. This chain joins TRBV28 and TRBJ1-5; D is possibly TRBD1 (5 bases). The germline V and J ends were trimmed by 2 bases and 6 bases, with 11 bases remaining between them. CDR1 is MDHEN, CDR2 SYDVKM, per germline. CDR3 length: 14 residues.

The chain uses TRBV11-2 and TRBJ1-4; D not resolved. V was cut by 3 bases and J by 7 bases, with 9 bases left in between. Germline lookup yields CDR1 SGHAT and CDR2 FQNNGV. This CDR3 is 13 amino acids long. CDR3 amino acids: CASSFGSIEKLFF. The CDR3 nucleotides are TGTGCCAGCAGCTTTGGATCTATTGAAAAACTGTTTTTT.

V usage is TRBV30 and J usage is TRBJ1-4, with 8 bases identical to TRBD1. CDR1 GTSNPN and CDR2 SVGIG come from the germline V gene (reference sequence). There are 15 residues in the CDR3. Unmatched junction bases numbered 6, after V lost 5 bases and J lost 1 base. The CDR3 DNA reads TGTGCCTGGGAGGACAGGGTTGAAACTAATGAAAAACTGTTTTTT. Encoded protein: CAWEDRVETNEKLFF.

V usage is TRBV10-1 and J usage is TRBJ2-5, with 8 bases matching TRBD1. The CDR3 runs to 13 residues. Germline trimming cut 5 bases from V and 5 bases from J; bases unmatched to any gene: 4. Germline CDR1 is WNHNN and CDR2 is SYGVQD (reference sequence). Written as DNA, the CDR3 is TGCGCCAGCAGTACAGGGGGTAGGGAGACCCAGTACTTC. The encoded protein is CASSTGGRETQYF.

This clone was found a few times. The CDR3 sequence is CASSLAAQRGEQFF. The CDR3, as DNA: TGTGCCAGCAGCTTAGCGGCCCAGCGGGGTGAGCAGTTCTTC. This chain connects TRBV7-8 to TRBJ2-1; 7 nucleotides line up with TRBD2. This CDR3 has 14 amino acids. J lost 9 bases, V lost 0 bases, and 5 bases had no gene match. Germline CDR1 and CDR2: SGHVS and FQNEAQ.

The rearrangement joins TRBV7-3 to TRBJ2-3, with 7 bases identical to TRBD2. CDR1 and CDR2 from the germline V gene are SGHTA and FQGTGA. Trimming at V came to 2 bases and at J to 5 bases, leaving 4 bases not matched to a gene. CDR3 length: 14 residues. CDR3 loop: CASSLAGAGDTQYF. Written as DNA, the CDR3 is TGTGCCAGCAGCTTAGCGGGAGCAGGAGATACGCAGTATTTT.

The chain uses TRBV2 and TRBJ2-7; D call uncertain. Germline V lookup: CDR1 SNHLY, CDR2 FYNNEI. V gave up 7 bases and J gave up 7 bases, with 17 bases separating them. This CDR3 region has 13 residues. CDR3: CASIFVPPAEQYF. The CDR3 DNA follows: TGTGCCAGCATTTTTGTCCCCCCGGCGGAGCAGTACTTC.

CDR3 region: CASSLATSGGETQYF. In DNA, the CDR3 is TGCGCCAGCAGCTTGGCTACTAGCGGTGGGGAGACCCAGTACTTC. The chain links TRBV5-1 to TRBJ2-5; TRBD2 matches 8 bases. The CDR3 extends over 15 amino acids. The germline V gene encodes CDR1 SGHRS and CDR2 YFSETQ. Trimming cost V 0 bases and J 5 bases; bases outside gene matches: 6.

The chain uses TRBV7-9 and TRBJ1-2; 8 positions match TRBD1. Germline V gene lookup returns CDR1 SEHNR and CDR2 FQNEAQ (reference sequence). J lost 7 bases, V lost 5 bases, and 9 bases had no gene match. This CDR3 contains 14 residues. CDR3 nucleotide sequence: TGTGCCAGCAGCCCGGGAGGAACAGGGGGTGGCTACACCTTC. It codes for CASSPGGTGGGYTF.